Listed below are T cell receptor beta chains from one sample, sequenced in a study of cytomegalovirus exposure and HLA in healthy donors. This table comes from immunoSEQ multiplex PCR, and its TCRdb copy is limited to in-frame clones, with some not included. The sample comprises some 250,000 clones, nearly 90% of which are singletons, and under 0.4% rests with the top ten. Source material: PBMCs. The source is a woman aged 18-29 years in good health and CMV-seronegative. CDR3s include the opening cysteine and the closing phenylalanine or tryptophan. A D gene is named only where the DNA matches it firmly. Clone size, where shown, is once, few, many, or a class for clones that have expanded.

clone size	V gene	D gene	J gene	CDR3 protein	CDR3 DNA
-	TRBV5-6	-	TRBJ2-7	CASSFPEAAYEQYF	TGTGCCAGCAGCTTTCCCGAGGCGGCCTACGAGCAGTACTTC
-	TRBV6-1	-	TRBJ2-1	CASSGTGRNEQFF	TGTGCCAGCAGTGGAACAGGACGGAATGAGCAGTTCTTC
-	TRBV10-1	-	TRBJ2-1	CASSGDGHGGNNEQFF	TGCGCCAGCAGTGGCGACGGGCACGGGGGTAACAATGAGCAGTTCTTC
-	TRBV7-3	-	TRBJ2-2	CASSSPQGGADTGELFF	TGTGCCAGCAGCTCCCCTCAGGGGGGCGCGGACACCGGGGAGCTGTTTTTT
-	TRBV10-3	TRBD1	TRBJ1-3	CASNRGQSGNTIYF	TGTGCCAGCAACAGGGGGCAATCTGGAAACACCATATATTTT
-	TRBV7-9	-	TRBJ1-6	CASSSETTGHSPLHF	TGTGCCAGCAGCTCAGAAACGACAGGTCACTCACCCCTCCACTTT
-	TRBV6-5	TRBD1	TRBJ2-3	CASSYSTGAVDTQYF	TGTGCCAGCAGTTACTCAACAGGGGCCGTAGATACGCAGTATTTT
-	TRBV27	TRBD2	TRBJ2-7	CASSQLQTSGRGEQYF	TGTGCCAGCAGTCAACTCCAGACTAGCGGGAGGGGTGAGCAGTACTTC
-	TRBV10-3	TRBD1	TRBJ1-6	CAIRGQDRTPLHF	TGTGCCATCAGAGGACAGGATCGAACACCCCTCCACTTT
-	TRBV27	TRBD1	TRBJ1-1	CASSQRTGDTEAFF	TGTGCCAGCAGTCAACGGACAGGGGACACTGAAGCTTTCTTT
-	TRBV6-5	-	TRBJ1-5	CASRPDISPAQPQHF	TGTGCCAGCAGACCGGACATTTCCCCGGCTCAGCCCCAGCATTTT
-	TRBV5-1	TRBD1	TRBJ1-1	CASSSIRDRGAGTEAFF	TGCGCCAGCAGCTCCATCCGGGACAGGGGGGCAGGCACTGAAGCTTTCTTT
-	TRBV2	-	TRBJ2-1	CASSEVVGGNEQFF	TGTGCCAGCAGTGAAGTGGTAGGAGGGAATGAGCAGTTCTTC
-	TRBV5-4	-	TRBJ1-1	CASSLDRGSTEAFF	TGTGCCAGCAGCTTGGATCGGGGAAGTACTGAAGCTTTCTTT
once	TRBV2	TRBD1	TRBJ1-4	CASKSGGAPGKLFF	TGTGCCAGCAAGTCAGGGGGCGCCCCGGGAAAACTGTTTTTT
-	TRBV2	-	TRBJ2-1	CASSDLPSNEQFF	TGTGCCAGCAGTGATCTCCCCAGTAATGAGCAGTTCTTC
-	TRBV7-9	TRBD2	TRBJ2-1	CASSFSGGEQFF	TGTGCCAGCAGCTTCAGCGGGGGGGAGCAGTTCTTC
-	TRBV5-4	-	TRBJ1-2	CASSYREYTYGYTF	TGTGCCAGCAGCTACCGGGAATATACGTATGGCTACACCTTC
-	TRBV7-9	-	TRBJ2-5	CASTREETQYF	TGTGCCAGCACCAGGGAAGAGACCCAGTACTTC
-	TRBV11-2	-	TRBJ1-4	CASSFRRDNEKLFF	TGTGCCAGCAGCTTTCGCCGGGATAATGAAAAACTGTTTTTT
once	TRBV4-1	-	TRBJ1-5	CASSQGVARGGNQPQHF	TGCGCCAGCAGCCAAGGAGTCGCCAGGGGCGGCAATCAGCCCCAGCATTTT
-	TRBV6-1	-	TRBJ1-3	CASSERGFGNTIYF	TGTGCCAGCAGTGAAAGGGGGTTTGGAAACACCATATATTTT
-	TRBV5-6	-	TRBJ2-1	CASSLEEGNEQFF	TGTGCCAGCAGCTTGGAGGAGGGAAATGAGCAGTTCTTC
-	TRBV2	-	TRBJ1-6	CASSETVGGSPLHF	TGTGCCAGCAGTGAAACAGTCGGTGGATCACCCCTCCACTTT
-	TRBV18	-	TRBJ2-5	CASSPGGETQYF	TGTGCCAGCTCACCAGGAGGAGAGACCCAGTACTTC
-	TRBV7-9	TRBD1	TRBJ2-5	CASSLGAGGYQETQYF	TGTGCCAGCAGCTTAGGCGCAGGGGGATACCAAGAGACCCAGTACTTC
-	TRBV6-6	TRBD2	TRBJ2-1	CASQSGGTYNEQFF	TGTGCCAGCCAGAGCGGGGGGACTTACAATGAGCAGTTCTTC
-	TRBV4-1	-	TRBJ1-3	CASSQDHSNSGNTIYF	TGCGCCAGCAGCCAAGACCACAGCAACTCTGGAAACACCATATATTTT
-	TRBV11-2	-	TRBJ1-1	CASSFQEGGTEAFF	TGTGCCAGCAGCTTTCAAGAAGGGGGCACTGAAGCTTTCTTT
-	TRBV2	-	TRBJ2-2	CASSEGREGELFF	TGTGCCAGCAGTGAAGGCAGGGAAGGGGAGCTGTTTTTT
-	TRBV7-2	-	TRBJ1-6	CASSLRVSYNSPLHF	TGTGCCAGCAGCTTGAGAGTAAGCTATAATTCACCCCTCCACTTT
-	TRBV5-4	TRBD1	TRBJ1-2	CASSQTTGTGAMKGYTF	TGTGCCAGCAGCCAGACCACCGGGACAGGAGCGATGAAGGGCTACACCTTC
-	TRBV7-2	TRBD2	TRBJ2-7	CASSLLAGGSYEQYF	TGTGCCAGCAGCTTGTTAGCGGGGGGATCCTACGAGCAGTACTTC
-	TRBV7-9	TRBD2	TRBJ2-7	CASSLEWSGGIYEQYF	TGTGCCAGCAGCTTAGAGTGGAGCGGGGGGATTTACGAGCAGTACTTC
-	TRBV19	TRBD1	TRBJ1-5	CASSPRTGVRQPQHF	TGTGCCAGTAGTCCCCGGACAGGGGTACGTCAGCCCCAGCATTTT
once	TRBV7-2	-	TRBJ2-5	CASSLGLAGETQYF	TGTGCCAGCAGCTTAGGGCTAGCTGGGGAGACCCAGTACTTC
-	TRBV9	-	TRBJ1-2	CASSVTPGNYGYTF	TGTGCCAGCAGCGTAACCCCCGGGAACTATGGCTACACCTTC
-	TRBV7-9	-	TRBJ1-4	CASSPLPVSSEKLFF	TGTGCCAGCAGCCCCCTTCCCGTTTCGAGCGAAAAACTGTTTTTT
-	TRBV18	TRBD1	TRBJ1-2	CASSPEASQGGYWGYTF	TGTGCCAGCTCACCAGAAGCTAGCCAGGGGGGCTACTGGGGCTACACCTTC
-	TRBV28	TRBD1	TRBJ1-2	CASSLRGRTNYGYTF	TGTGCCAGCAGTTTAAGGGGGCGGACGAACTATGGCTACACCTTC
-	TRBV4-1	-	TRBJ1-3	CASSQGDRFNYGNTIYF	TGCGCCAGCAGCCAAGGTGACAGGTTTAACTACGGAAACACCATATATTTT
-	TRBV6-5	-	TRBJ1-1	CASSLEGSTEAFF	TGTGCCAGCAGTTTGGAGGGCAGCACTGAAGCTTTCTTT